Detailed here is one TCR beta chain. This clonotype has ten or more counts. Its antigen is still unknown. Base-call qualities are not available, and no considerably larger clone is one nucleotide away. The record originates from a study of CD8+CD57+ T cells in acquired aplastic anemia (dated by TCRdb to 2017 to 2018). In the study overall: On average, sorted CD4+ and CD8+ cells yielded around 3.4 ug of extracted DNA, with a range of roughly 0.18 to 30 ug. CD8+CD57+ expansion was defined as frequency above the mean frequency observed in healthy subjects. The investigation overall reported the following: Roughly 29 CD8+ CDR3 sequences were found in both patients and controls but appeared to be highly expressed in patients and within the immunodominant clones of the patients. No significant difference in CD8+ Simpson's diversity was found between patients and healthy controls (P=0.060).

The CDR3 measures 13 amino acids from cysteine to phenylalanine. This entry keeps only the CDR3 DNA: 39 bases, framed from base 1. The V and J ends are trimmed by 2 bases and 3 bases, leaving 7 bases between them. Genomic DNA was used as template for profiling of TCR beta VDJ combinations and CDR3 sequences. An Illumina HiSeq 2000 was used for TCR repertoire sequencing. Per the original workflow: Repertoire assessment relied on Simpson's diversity index, CDR3 size and DJ length profiles, and TRBV/TRBJ rearrangement plots. The most abundant DNA sequence in the deep sequencing data was defined as the immunodominant clone. CDR3 amino acid sequences were checked for sharing between subjects and were compared against published repertoires and the VDJdb database. The public sequencing data were trimmed at Q25 with fastp and processed into clonotypes with MiXCR by TCRdb, which kept only in-frame beta chains. Every distinct CDR3 protein forms one entry, paired with its most common genes and DNA. The V and J calls were not made by the authors but by TCRdb's processing. This sample is represented by roughly 240,000 distinct CDR3 sequences; around half of them were singletons. The ten top clones hold approximately 8% of the sample.

Patients chosen for sequencing had shown expansion of CD8+CD57+ cells by flow cytometry. Severe acquired aplastic anemia was diagnosed in all patients according to International Study of Aplastic Anemia and Agranulocytosis and Camitta criteria. No therapy had been received by the patients at the time of blood sampling. The study deep-sequenced TCR repertoires of sorted CD4+ and CD8+ blood T cells from severe aplastic anemia patients and healthy subjects. In the USA, patient enrollment took place under clinicaltrials.gov protocols 00001620, 01623167, 00001397, 00071045, 00081523 and 00961064. Ficoll-Paque density gradient centrifugation was used to isolate peripheral blood mononuclear cells. Before DNA was extracted, CD4+ and CD8+ T cells were sorted using either FACS or magnetic beads.

Sequencing used sorted CD4+, CD8+, or CD8+CD57+ T cells (not recorded which) from PBMCs. This receptor was identified in a human donor with aplastic anemia. The rearrangement combines TRBV12-3 or TRBV12-4 with TRBJ1-1, with no confident D gene call. The CDR3 region reads CASSLIGDTEAFF. The nucleotide sequence is given as TGTGCCAGCAGTTTAATAGGCGACACTGAAGCTTTCTTT.